The 5 T cell receptor beta chains below come from one sample, sequenced in a study of PD-L1 blockade in urothelial cancer. Profiled with immunoSEQ multiplex PCR; TCRdb holds only in-frame clones, not every one. The sample consists of fewer than 25,000 clones, roughly 87% of them appearing once. The material was PBMCs, obtained around atezolizumab (anti-PD-L1) treatment. All receptors derive from a middle-aged man with urothelial cancer.

This chain uses TRBV5-4 with TRBJ2-3; 8 nucleotides line up with TRBD2. The CDR3 contains 17 residues. The V gene's germline CDR1 is SGHNT and CDR2 YYREEE (reference sequence). After removal of 4 bases from V and 0 bases from J, the junction contained 10 bases not matched to a gene. CDR3 sequence reads: CASSLPTSGSSTDTQYF. CDR3 bases: TGTGCCAGCAGCCTTCCCACTAGCGGCTCTAGCACAGATACGCAGTATTTT.

The genes are TRBV27 and TRBJ1-3, with D perhaps TRBD1 (5 bases). CDR3 length: 14 amino acids. Germline V gene sequence: CDR1 MNHEY, CDR2 SMNVEV (reference sequence). The V end was cut by 11 bases, the J end by 4 bases, with 18 bases between. Here the CDR3 DNA reads TGTGCCTCCCGCGGGGGAGTGACCGGAAACACCATATATTTT. Translated: CASRGGVTGNTIYF.

The V call is TRBV5-1, the J call TRBJ2-7; tentative D call: TRBD1 (6 bases). From germline, CDR1 is SGHRS and CDR2 YFSETQ. CDR3 length: 14 residues. V lost 1 base to trimming and J lost 3 bases, with 11 bases between them. This CDR3 is CASSLQGRGYEQYF. DNA of the CDR3: TGCGCCAGCAGCTTGCAGGGGAGAGGCTACGAGCAGTACTTC.

The CDR3 DNA follows: TGTGCTAGTGGTTTGGTCCGGACTAGCGGGAGCTCCTACGAGCAGTACTTC. Protein product: CASGLVRTSGSSYEQYF. V gene TRBV12-5 combines with J gene TRBJ2-7, with TRBD2 matching 13 bases. The V segment lost 0 bases and the J segment 0 bases; nucleotides outside the gene matches: 2. The germline gives CDR1 LGHNT, CDR2 FRNRAP. The CDR3 is made up of 17 amino acids. The full variable domain, its missing parts supplied by reference TRBV12-5 and TRBJ2-7, is DARVTQTPRHKVTEMGQEVTMRCQPILGHNTVFWYRQTMMQGLELLAYFRNRAPLDDSGMPKDRFSAEMPDATLATLKIQPSEPRDSAVYFCASGLVRTSGSSYEQYFGPGTRLTVT.

The rearrangement joins TRBV30 to TRBJ1-2, with D unresolved. V was pared by 0 bases and J by 7 bases, with 12 bases between. The length of the CDR3 is 13 residues. Germline V gene sequence: CDR1 GTSNPN, CDR2 SVGIG (reference sequence). The CDR3 DNA is TGTGCCTGGAGTGTTAGGGAGCGGGGTGGCTACACCTTC. As protein: CAWSVRERGGYTF.